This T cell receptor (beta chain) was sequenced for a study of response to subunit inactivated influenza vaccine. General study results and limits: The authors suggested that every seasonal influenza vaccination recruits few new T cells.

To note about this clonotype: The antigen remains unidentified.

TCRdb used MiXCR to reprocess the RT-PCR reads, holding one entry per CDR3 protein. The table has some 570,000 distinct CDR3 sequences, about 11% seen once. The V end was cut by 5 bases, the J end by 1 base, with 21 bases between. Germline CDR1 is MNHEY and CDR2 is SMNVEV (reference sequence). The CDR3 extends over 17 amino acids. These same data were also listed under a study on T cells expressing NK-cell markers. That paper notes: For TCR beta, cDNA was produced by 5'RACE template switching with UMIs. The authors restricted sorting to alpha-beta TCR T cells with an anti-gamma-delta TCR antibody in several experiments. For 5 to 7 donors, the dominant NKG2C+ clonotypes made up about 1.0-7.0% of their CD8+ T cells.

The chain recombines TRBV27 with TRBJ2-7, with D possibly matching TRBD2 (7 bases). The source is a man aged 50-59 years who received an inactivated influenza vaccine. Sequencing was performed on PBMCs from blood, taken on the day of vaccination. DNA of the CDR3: TGTGCCAGCAGTCCAATATTTGTGAGGGGGGGGTCCTACGAGCAGTACTTC. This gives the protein CASSPIFVRGGSYEQYF.